The 31 T cell receptor beta chains below were found in one sample sequenced in a study of CD8+ T cells in alopecia areata. cDNA prepared by RNA extraction and subsequent reverse transcription served as the template for sequencing. TCRdb's table, derived via immunoSEQ multiplex PCR, lists solely in-frame clones and lacks some. The repertoire consists of over 150,000 clones, with roughly three fifths occurring once and the leading ten covering roughly 5.3%. The specimen sequenced was CD8+ T cells sorted from blood. The receptors shown here come from a human donor in good health.

The rearrangement joins TRBV6-5 to TRBJ1-1, with a weak D call TRBD1 (5 bases). The CDR3 covers 13 residues. Germline lookup yields CDR1 MNHEY and CDR2 SVGAGI. Trimming pared 6 bases from V and 1 base from J, leaving 9 bases between. The chain's CDR3 is CASRLTANTEAFF. The CDR3 DNA reads as TGTGCCAGCAGACTGACAGCGAACACTGAAGCTTTCTTT.

The gene calls are TRBV4-1 and TRBJ2-1; possibly TRBD1 for D (6 bases). Germline CDR1 MGHRA, CDR2 YSYEKL. V lost 5 bases and J lost 0, with 8 bases in between. The CDR3 runs to 14 residues. The CDR3 protein is CASSGQLSYNEQFF. The CDR3 nucleotides read TGCGCCAGCAGCGGACAGCTCTCCTACAATGAGCAGTTCTTC.

This chain joins TRBV2 and TRBJ1-1; 7 bases line up with TRBD1. CDR3 length: 14 amino acids. The V segment lost 4 bases and the J segment 1 base; nucleotides outside the gene matches: 3. Germline-derived CDR1 and CDR2 are SNHLY and FYNNEI. Written as DNA, the CDR3 is TGTGCCAGCAGTGGACAGGGAGGGAACACTGAAGCTTTCTTT. The encoded protein is CASSGQGGNTEAFF. The full variable domain, in which reference TRBV2 and TRBJ1-1 provide the parts outside the CDR3, is EPEVTQTPSHQVTQMGQEVILRCVPISNHLYFYWYRQILGQKVEFLVSFYNNEISEKSEIFDDQFSVERPDGSNFTLKIRSTKLEDSAMYFCASSGQGGNTEAFFGQGTRLTVV.

With regard to this clone: The sample holds other DNA sequences that translate to the same CDR3. The CDR3 DNA sequence: TGTGCCTGGAGGAGCTATGGCTACACCTTC. As protein: CAWRSYGYTF. V and J are TRBV30 and TRBJ1-2; D gene unclear. Per the germline V gene, CDR1 is GTSNPN and CDR2 is SVGIG (reference sequence). V lost 3 bases and J 4 bases, leaving 3 bases between the germline ends. This CDR3 region has 10 residues.

The chain has TRBV7-6 and TRBJ2-7, with D perhaps matching TRBD1 (5 bases). This CDR3 has 14 amino acids. V was pared by 4 bases and J by 0 bases, with 10 bases between. CDR1 and CDR2 from the germline V gene are SGHVS and FNYEAQ. In nucleotides, the CDR3 is TGTGCCAGCAGCTCCTCAGGGTTCTCCTACGAGCAGTACTTC. Its translation is CASSSSGFSYEQYF.

The rearrangement uses TRBV29-1 and TRBJ2-6; 7 bases are shared with TRBD1. Germline CDR1 SQVTM, CDR2 ANQGSEA. This CDR3 spans 15 amino acids. V was pared by 2 bases and J by 2 bases, with 3 bases of the junction left unmatched. In DNA form, the CDR3 reads TGCAGCGTTGAAAACAGGGGAACTGGGGCCAACGTCCTGACTTTC. This gives the protein CSVENRGTGANVLTF.

A few counts support this clone. The chain combines TRBV7-9 with TRBJ1-1; D not resolved. Germline assignment: CDR1 SEHNR and CDR2 FQNEAQ (reference sequence). V shed 1 base and J shed 5 bases, with 8 bases lying between them. The CDR3 has 13 amino acids. Here the CDR3 DNA reads TGTGCCAGCAGCTTAGAAGTGAGGACTGAAGCTTTCTTT. It yields the protein CASSLEVRTEAFF.

The rearrangement uses TRBV4-1 and TRBJ1-5; 7 bases map to TRBD1. Germline-derived CDR1 and CDR2 are MGHRA and YSYEKL. CDR3 size: 14 residues. Losses at the gene ends were 4 bases for V and 4 bases for J; bases not matched to a gene: 4. The CDR3 sequence: CASSLDRVNQPQHF. The CDR3 region has the DNA TGCGCCAGCAGCCTCGACAGGGTGAATCAGCCCCAGCATTTT.

This clone was observed a few times. The chain links TRBV23-1 to TRBJ1-5; D is unresolved. TRBV23-1 falls under the ORF class, with uncertain function. The CDR3 spans 11 residues. V lost 8 bases, J lost 6 bases, and 8 bases lay in between. CDR3 sequence (DNA): TGCGCCAGCCCGAACCGTCAGCCCCAGCATTTT. Its protein product is CASPNRQPQHF.

J is TRBJ1-1 and V is TRBV2; D perhaps matches TRBD1 (6 bases). V dropped 4 bases and J dropped 5 bases, with 14 bases sitting between them. The germline V gene encodes CDR1 SNHLY and CDR2 FYNNEI. This CDR3 has 14 residues. The CDR3 coding sequence is TGTGCCAGCAGTGGGACACAGGGATGGACTGAAGCTTTCTTT. It codes for CASSGTQGWTEAFF.

The rearrangement uses TRBV2 and TRBJ1-6; D call uncertain. The germline CDR1 and CDR2 sequences are SNHLY and FYNNEI. CDR3 size: 14 residues. V was clipped by 3 bases and J by 8 bases, with 11 bases between them. CDR3 DNA: TGTGCCAGCAGTGATCCCGTGGGGTATTCACCCCTCCACTTT. Translated, it gives CASSDPVGYSPLHF.

The chain combines TRBV29-1 with TRBJ1-2; no firm D call. V lost 4 bases to trimming and J lost 7 bases, with 22 bases between them. Germline CDR1 is SQVTM and CDR2 is ANQGSEA. The CDR3 is 15 residues long. DNA of the CDR3: TGCAGCGTTGGAAAGGTCTATGGGCTTCTGGGTGGCTACACCTTC. This encodes CSVGKVYGLLGGYTF.

The V call is TRBV5-1, the J call TRBJ1-2; D is perhaps TRBD1 (6 bases). Germline V CDR1 and CDR2: SGHRS, YFSETQ. This CDR3 is 14 amino acids long. Deletions cut 3 bases from V and 3 bases from J, with 12 bases between. CDR3 protein: CASSSSQGDYGYTF. CDR3 nucleotides: TGCGCCAGCAGCTCGTCACAGGGTGACTATGGCTACACCTTC.

This rearrangement joins TRBV29-1 to TRBJ1-2; 8 bases agree with TRBD1. The V gene's germline CDR1 is SQVTM and CDR2 ANQGSEA. The CDR3 has 14 amino acids. With 1 base clipped from V and 7 bases from J, the junction kept 8 bases outside the gene matches. CDR3 sequence (DNA): TGCAGCGTTGAAGGGCCTACAGGGGGTAGTGGCTACACCTTC. As protein: CSVEGPTGGSGYTF.

This sequence joins TRBV6-5 and TRBJ1-4; a possible D gene is TRBD1 (5 bases). From germline, CDR1 is MNHEY and CDR2 SVGAGI. The length of the CDR3 is 13 residues. V lost 5 bases and J 7 bases, leaving 11 bases between the germline ends. The CDR3: CASSTGQGEKLFF. CDR3 DNA sequence: TGTGCCAGCAGTACCGGGCAGGGTGAAAAACTGTTTTTT.

V usage is TRBV5-4 and J usage is TRBJ1-1, with D hard to call. The germline V gene has CDR1 SGHNT and CDR2 YYREEE (reference sequence). This CDR3 is 15 amino acids long. V was shortened by 4 bases and J by 0 bases, with 13 bases between the two germline ends. Written as DNA, the CDR3 is TGTGCCAGCAGCGTAGGGTCGAACTTGAACACTGAAGCTTTCTTT. Translating gives CASSVGSNLNTEAFF.

This sequence joins TRBV4-1 and TRBJ2-5; TRBD1 aligns across 9 bases. The ends lost 10 bases at V and 2 bases at J; junction bases unmatched: 11. This CDR3 contains 15 residues. Looked up from germline, CDR1 is MGHRA and CDR2 is YSYEKL. This CDR3 is CATKRDRDPQETQYF. In DNA, the CDR3 is TGCGCCACCAAAAGGGACAGGGACCCACAAGAGACCCAGTACTTC.

The V call is TRBV7-9, the J call TRBJ2-6; D not certain. Trimming took 1 base from V and 1 from J, leaving 8 bases between them. The CDR3 consists of 16 residues. The germline gives CDR1 SEHNR, CDR2 FQNEAQ (reference sequence). Here the CDR3 reads CASSLGWGSGANVLTF. The CDR3 nucleotides read TGTGCCAGCAGCTTAGGATGGGGTTCTGGGGCCAACGTCCTGACTTTC.

This chain joins TRBV15 and TRBJ2-7; 12 bases are shared with TRBD1. Unmatched junction bases numbered 14, after V lost 5 bases and J lost 3 bases. The CDR3 consists of 18 residues. CDR1 is LNHNV and CDR2 is YYDKDF in the germline V gene (reference sequence). CDR3 sequence reads: CATSFSDHGDRGLYEQYF. The CDR3 coding sequence is TGTGCCACCAGCTTTAGCGACCACGGGGACAGGGGGCTCTACGAGCAGTACTTC.

This clone was recorded a few times. The V call is TRBV7-2, the J call TRBJ1-4, with D hard to call. V was trimmed by 9 bases and J by 2 bases, leaving 13 bases between them. Germline-derived CDR1 and CDR2 are SGHTA and FQGNSA. The CDR3 is made up of 14 amino acids. The CDR3: CASGPFPTNEKLFF. The DNA of the CDR3 is TGTGCCAGTGGGCCGTTCCCCACTAATGAAAAACTGTTTTTT. The whole variable domain, remainder taken from reference TRBV7-2 and TRBJ1-4, is GAGVSQSPSNKVTEKGKDVELRCDPISGHTALYWYRQSLGQGLEFLIYFQGNSAPDKSGLPSDRFSAERTGGSVSTLTIQRTQQEDSAVYLCASGPFPTNEKLFFGSGTQLSVL.

The gene calls are TRBV27 and TRBJ1-1; D unresolved. This CDR3 region has 13 residues. V was shortened by 5 bases and J by 3 bases, with 10 bases between the two germline ends. CDR1 and CDR2 from the germline V gene are MNHEY and SMNVEV (reference sequence). The DNA of the CDR3 is TGTGCCAGCAGTCTCCTCGTGGACACTGAAGCTTTCTTT. It translates to CASSLLVDTEAFF.

This rearrangement joins TRBV7-2 to TRBJ2-4; D remains unclear. CDR3 length equals 14 residues. CDR1 and CDR2 from the germline V gene are SGHTA and FQGNSA. Deletions cut 5 bases from V and 6 bases from J, with 14 bases between. This chain's CDR3 is CASSHAVGSNIQYF. CDR3 DNA sequence: TGTGCCAGCAGCCATGCCGTAGGGTCAAACATTCAGTACTTC.

This chain's CDR3 is CASAAGNSNQPQHF. The CDR3 DNA reads as TGTGCTAGTGCCGCCGGGAATAGCAATCAGCCCCAGCATTTT. V usage is TRBV12-5 and J usage is TRBJ1-5, with no clear D. Germline V gene sequence: CDR1 LGHNT, CDR2 FRNRAP. V gave up 7 bases and J gave up 0 bases, with 10 bases separating them. CDR3 size: 14 residues.

The chain is built from TRBV7-9 and TRBJ1-5; TRBD1 might be the D (5 bases). Deletions cut 5 bases from V and 3 bases from J, with 11 bases between. The CDR3 runs to 14 residues. Germline V gene lookup returns CDR1 SEHNR and CDR2 FQNEAQ (reference sequence). Here the CDR3 DNA reads TGTGCCAGCAGCCCCCACGGGACCAATCAGCCCCAGCATTTT. Translating it yields CASSPHGTNQPQHF.

A few counts support this clone. The rearrangement joins TRBV6-6 to TRBJ1-5, with D hard to call. The CDR3 has 15 residues. The germline gives CDR1 MNHNY, CDR2 SVGAGI (reference sequence). The V and J ends lost 5 bases and 2 bases respectively, with 13 bases between them. CDR3 nucleotide sequence: TGTGCCAGCAGTCCGCCCGAGAGGGGCAATCAGCCCCAGCATTTT. Encoded protein: CASSPPERGNQPQHF.

The CDR3 is CSAGGGGPGNTIYF. The CDR3 DNA reads as TGCAGCGCCGGGGGCGGGGGCCCTGGAAACACCATATATTTT. V and J are TRBV29-1 and TRBJ1-3; maybe TRBD1 (6 bases). Germline V lookup: CDR1 SQVTM, CDR2 ANQGSEA. This CDR3 spans 14 amino acids. The germline V and J ends were trimmed by 7 bases and 2 bases, with 15 bases remaining between them.

The genes are TRBV7-6 and TRBJ2-2; D uncertain. Germline CDR1 and CDR2: SGHVS and FNYEAQ. The ends were cut back, 11 bases at V and 9 bases at J, with 13 bases in the middle. The CDR3 extends over 11 amino acids. The CDR3 sequence: CAGSYSRELFF. In nucleotides, the CDR3 is TGTGCCGGGTCATACTCTCGGGAGCTGTTTTTT.

The chain joins TRBV5-6 to TRBJ2-1, with D possibly being TRBD2 (5 bases). The germline CDR1 and CDR2 sequences are SGHDT and YYEEEE. The CDR3 contains 13 residues. Trimming shortened V by 3 bases and J by 3 bases, and 7 bases separated the two germline ends. CDR3 region: CASSSTNYNEQFF. Written as DNA, the CDR3 is TGTGCCAGCAGCTCGACTAACTACAATGAGCAGTTCTTC.

The chain links TRBV29-1 to TRBJ2-5; tentatively, D is TRBD1 (5 bases). The V end was cut by 3 bases, the J end by 3 bases, with 8 bases between. Per the germline V gene, CDR1 is SQVTM and CDR2 is ANQGSEA. The CDR3 totals 12 residues. CDR3 amino acids: CSVDKGEETQYF. Written as DNA, the CDR3 is TGCAGCGTTGACAAAGGGGAAGAGACCCAGTACTTC.

The rearrangement uses TRBV5-6 and TRBJ1-2; 8 positions match TRBD1. Trimming took 0 bases from V and 6 from J; bases not matched to a gene: 7. Germline V gene sequence: CDR1 SGHDT, CDR2 YYEEEE. This CDR3 has 15 amino acids. This CDR3 reads CASSLDQTGEHGYTF. The CDR3 DNA reads TGTGCCAGCAGCTTGGATCAGACAGGGGAACATGGCTACACCTTC.

The chain's CDR3 is CSGTGTDYGYTF. The CDR3 DNA reads as TGCAGCGGTACCGGGACAGATTATGGCTACACCTTC. This chain links TRBV29-1 with TRBJ1-2, with 7 bases aligning to TRBD1. CDR3 length: 12 residues. The germline V gene encodes CDR1 SQVTM and CDR2 ANQGSEA. V dropped 7 bases and J dropped 5; count of bases not matched to a gene: 7.